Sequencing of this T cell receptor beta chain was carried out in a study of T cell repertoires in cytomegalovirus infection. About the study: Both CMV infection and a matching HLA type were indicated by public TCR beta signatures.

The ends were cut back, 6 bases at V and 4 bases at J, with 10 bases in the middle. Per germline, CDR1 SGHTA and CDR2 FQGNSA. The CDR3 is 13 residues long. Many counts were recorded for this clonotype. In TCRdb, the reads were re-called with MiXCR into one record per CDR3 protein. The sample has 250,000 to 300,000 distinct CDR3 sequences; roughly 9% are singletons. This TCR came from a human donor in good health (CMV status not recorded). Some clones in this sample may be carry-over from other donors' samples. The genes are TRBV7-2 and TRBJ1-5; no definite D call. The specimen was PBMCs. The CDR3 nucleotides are TGTGCCAGCAGGACTCAGCAGAATCAGCCCCAGCATTTT. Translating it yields CASRTQQNQPQHF. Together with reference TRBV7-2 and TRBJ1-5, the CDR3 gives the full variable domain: GAGVSQSPSNKVTEKGKDVELRCDPISGHTALYWYRQSLGQGLEFLIYFQGNSAPDKSGLPSDRFSAERTGGSVSTLTIQRTQQEDSAVYLCASRTQQNQPQHFGDGTRLSIL.